What follows is one T cell receptor beta chain and its context. Its antigen is undetermined. Assay: immunoSEQ multiplex PCR; the TCRdb copy retains only in-frame clones and omits some. This sample yields 40,000 to 60,000 clones, of which approximately 74% are seen a single time; roughly 8.6% belongs to the top ten. The culture ran for 10 days, and then CD4+ T cells were isolated. V was shortened by 4 bases and J by 0 bases, with 13 bases between the two germline ends. The CDR3 spans 16 residues. Germline V gene data show CDR1 as LNHDA and CDR2 as SQIVND (reference sequence). The sample originates from a study of vaccination effects on CD4 cells after COVID-19.

This TCR was sampled from a human donor who had a prior SARS-CoV-2 infection. The material was CD4+ T cells from PBMCs cultured without peptide, obtained before COVID-19 vaccination. This chain links TRBV19 with TRBJ2-1, with D possibly called TRBD1 or TRBD2 (5 bases each). The CDR3 sequence: CASSTPGRSSYNEQFF. The CDR3 bases are TGTGCCAGTAGTACACCGGGGCGGAGCTCCTACAATGAGCAGTTCTTC.